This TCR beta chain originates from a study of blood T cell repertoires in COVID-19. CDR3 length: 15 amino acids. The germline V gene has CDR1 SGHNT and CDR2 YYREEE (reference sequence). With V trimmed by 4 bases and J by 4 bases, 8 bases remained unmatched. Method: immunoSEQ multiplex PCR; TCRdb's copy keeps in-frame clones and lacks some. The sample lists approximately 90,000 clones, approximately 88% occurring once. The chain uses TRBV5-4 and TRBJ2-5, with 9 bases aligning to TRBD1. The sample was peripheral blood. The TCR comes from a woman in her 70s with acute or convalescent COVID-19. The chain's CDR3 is CASSPSTGGGETQYF. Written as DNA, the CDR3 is TGTGCCAGCAGCCCGTCGACAGGGGGAGGAGAGACCCAGTACTTC. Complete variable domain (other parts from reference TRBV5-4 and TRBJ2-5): ETGVTQSPTHLIKTRGQQVTLRCSSQSGHNTVSWYQQALGQGPQFIFQYYREEENGRGNFPPRFSGLQFPNYSSELNVNALELDDSALYLCASSPSTGGGETQYFGPGTRLLVL.